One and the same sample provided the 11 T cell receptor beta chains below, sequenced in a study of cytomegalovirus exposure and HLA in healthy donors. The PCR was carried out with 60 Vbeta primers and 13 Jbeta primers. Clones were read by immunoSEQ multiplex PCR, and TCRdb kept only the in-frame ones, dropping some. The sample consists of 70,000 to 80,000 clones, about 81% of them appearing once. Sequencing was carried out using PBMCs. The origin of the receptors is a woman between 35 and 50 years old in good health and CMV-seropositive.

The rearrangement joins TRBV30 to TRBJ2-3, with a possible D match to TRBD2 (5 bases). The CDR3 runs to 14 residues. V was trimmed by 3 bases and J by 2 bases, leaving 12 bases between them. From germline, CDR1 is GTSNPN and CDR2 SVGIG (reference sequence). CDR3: CAWSLTGYTDTQYF. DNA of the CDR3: TGTGCCTGGAGCCTGACGGGATACACAGATACGCAGTATTTT. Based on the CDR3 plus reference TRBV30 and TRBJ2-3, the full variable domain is SQTIHQWPATLVQPVGSPLSLECTVEGTSNPNLYWYRQAAGRGLQLLFYSVGIGQISSEVPQNLSASRPQDRQFILSSKKLLLSDSGFYLCAWSLTGYTDTQYFGPGTRLTVL.

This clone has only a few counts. The CDR3 region has the DNA TGTGCCAGCAGCAAAGCGAATCGACTTAGGGGACAGGGCTCAGATCAGCCCCAGCATTTT. The encoded protein is CASSKANRLRGQGSDQPQHF. The chain is built from TRBV21-1 and TRBJ1-5; the DNA was not compared with TRBD1, the D call given in the table. TRBV21-1 is termed a pseudogene. The CDR3 has 20 residues.

The CDR3 DNA reads as TGTGCCAGCAGCTTAGAGAGCCCGGGACAAAACACCTTC. Amino acid sequence: CASSLESPGQNTF. V and J are TRBV11-2 and TRBJ1-2, with D possibly TRBD1 on 6 matching bases. The CDR3 has 13 residues. V was cut by 0 bases and J by 12 bases, with 14 bases left in between. Germline CDR1 SGHAT, CDR2 FQNNGV.

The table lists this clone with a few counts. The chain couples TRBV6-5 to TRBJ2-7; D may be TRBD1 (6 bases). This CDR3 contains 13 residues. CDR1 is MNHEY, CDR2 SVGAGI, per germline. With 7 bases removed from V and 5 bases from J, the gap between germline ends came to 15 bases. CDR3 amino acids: CASNRQVANEQYF. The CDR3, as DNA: TGTGCCAGCAATAGACAGGTTGCCAACGAGCAGTACTTC.

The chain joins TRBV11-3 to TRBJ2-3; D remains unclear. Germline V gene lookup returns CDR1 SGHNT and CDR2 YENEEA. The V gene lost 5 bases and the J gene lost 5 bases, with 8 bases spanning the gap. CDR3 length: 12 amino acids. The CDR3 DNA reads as TGTGCCAGCAGCGGTGGCGGAGATACGCAGTATTTT. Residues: CASSGGGDTQYF.

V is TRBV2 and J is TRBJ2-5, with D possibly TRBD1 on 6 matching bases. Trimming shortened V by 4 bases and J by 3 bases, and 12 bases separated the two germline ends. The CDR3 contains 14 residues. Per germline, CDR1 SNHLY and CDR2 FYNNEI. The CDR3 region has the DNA TGTGCCAGCAGTGTTTTGGCAGGGGAAGAGACCCAGTACTTC. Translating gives CASSVLAGEETQYF.

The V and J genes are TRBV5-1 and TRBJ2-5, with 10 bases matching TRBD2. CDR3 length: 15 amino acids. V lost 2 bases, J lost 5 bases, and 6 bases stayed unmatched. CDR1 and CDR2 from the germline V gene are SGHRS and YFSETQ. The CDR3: CASSFLAGVGETQYF. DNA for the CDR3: TGCGCCAGCAGCTTCCTAGCGGGAGTCGGGGAGACCCAGTACTTC.

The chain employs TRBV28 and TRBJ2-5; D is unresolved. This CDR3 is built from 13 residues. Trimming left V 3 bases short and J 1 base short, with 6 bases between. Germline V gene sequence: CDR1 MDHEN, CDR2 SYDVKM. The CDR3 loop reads CASSFRSQETQYF. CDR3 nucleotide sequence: TGTGCCAGCAGTTTTCGCAGCCAAGAGACCCAGTACTTC. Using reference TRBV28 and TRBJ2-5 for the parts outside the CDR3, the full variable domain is DVKVTQSSRYLVKRTGEKVFLECVQDMDHENMFWYRQDPGLGLRLIYFSYDVKMKEKGDIPEGYSVSREKKERFSLILESASTNQTSMYLCASSFRSQETQYFGPGTRLLVL.

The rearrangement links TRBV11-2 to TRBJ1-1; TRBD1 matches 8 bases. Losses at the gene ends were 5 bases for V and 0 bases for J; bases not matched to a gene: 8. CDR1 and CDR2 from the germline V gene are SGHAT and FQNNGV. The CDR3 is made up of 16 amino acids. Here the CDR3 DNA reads TGTGCCAGCAGCGCCGGGACAGGAGTTATGAACACTGAAGCTTTCTTT. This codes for CASSAGTGVMNTEAFF.

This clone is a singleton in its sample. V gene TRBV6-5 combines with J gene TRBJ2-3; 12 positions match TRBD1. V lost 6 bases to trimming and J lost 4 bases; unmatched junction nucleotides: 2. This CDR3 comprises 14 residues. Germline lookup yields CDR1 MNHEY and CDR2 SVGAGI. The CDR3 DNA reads TGTGCCAGCAGGGGACAGGGGGCCGCAGATACGCAGTATTTT. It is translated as CASRGQGAADTQYF.

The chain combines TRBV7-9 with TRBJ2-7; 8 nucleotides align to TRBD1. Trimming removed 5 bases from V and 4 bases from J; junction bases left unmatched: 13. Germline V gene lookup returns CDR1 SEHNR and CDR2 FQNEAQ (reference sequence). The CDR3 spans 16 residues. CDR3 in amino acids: CASSDGTGNGLYEQYF. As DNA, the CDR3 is TGTGCCAGCAGCGACGGGACAGGAAACGGACTTTACGAGCAGTACTTC.